The 30 T cell receptor beta chains given below trace back to one sample, sequenced in a study of blood T cell repertoires in COVID-19. The protocol was immunoSEQ multiplex PCR, while the TCRdb copy is restricted to in-frame clones and leaves out a portion. Among 200,000 to 250,000 clones listed, roughly 85% were seen once. Sequenced: PBMCs or T cells enriched from blood (not recorded which). Receptors were obtained from a woman in her 50s with acute COVID-19.

The CDR3 bases are TGTGCCAGTAGTCTTCGACAGGGTTTTAACACTGAAGCTTTCTTT. This sequence encodes CASSLRQGFNTEAFF. The chain recombines TRBV19 with TRBJ1-1; 7 positions agree with TRBD1. The V segment lost 5 bases and the J segment 2 bases; nucleotides outside the gene matches: 8. This CDR3 region has 15 residues. Germline V gene lookup returns CDR1 LNHDA and CDR2 SQIVND (reference sequence).

J is TRBJ1-2 and V is TRBV9; D is ambiguous. The CDR3 has 13 residues. V was pared by 0 bases and J by 8 bases, with 11 bases between. CDR1 is SGDLS, CDR2 YYNGEE, per germline. The CDR3 DNA sequence: TGTGCCAGCAGCGTAGATCGAGCTATGGGCTACACCTTC. It specifies CASSVDRAMGYTF.

This clone appeared a few times. At the DNA level, this CDR3 is encoded by other sequences in the same sample as well. The chain combines TRBV27 with TRBJ2-7; perhaps TRBD1 as D (5 bases). Germline-derived CDR1 and CDR2 are MNHEY and SMNVEV (reference sequence). V was shortened by 5 bases and J by 0 bases, with 8 bases between the two germline ends. This CDR3 is 13 amino acids long. The CDR3 DNA is TGTGCCAGCAGTCCAGACAGCTCCTACGAGCAGTACTTC. Translated: CASSPDSSYEQYF.

This clone was counted once. The rearrangement uses TRBV30 and TRBJ1-2, with 7 bases aligning to TRBD1. CDR1 is GTSNPN, CDR2 SVGIG, per germline (reference sequence). V lost 2 bases to trimming and J lost 8 bases; unmatched junction nucleotides: 5. The CDR3 loop spans 12 amino acids. CDR3 sequence (DNA): TGTGCCTGGAGTCCACAGGGGTACGGCTACACCTTC. This gives the protein CAWSPQGYGYTF.

The chain employs TRBV4-3 and TRBJ2-7; weak D call: TRBD2 (6 bases). CDR3 length equals 15 residues. In germline, CDR1 is LGHNA, CDR2 YSLEER. V lost 0 bases to trimming and J lost 6 bases, with 15 bases between them. The CDR3 loop reads CASSQDSVRGSEQYF. The CDR3 bases are TGCGCCAGCAGCCAAGATAGCGTGCGGGGTAGCGAGCAGTACTTC.

V is TRBV4-3 and J is TRBJ2-2; 9 nucleotides match TRBD2. CDR1 is LGHNA, CDR2 YSLEER, per germline. CDR3 size: 17 residues. With V trimmed by 1 base and J by 5 bases, 8 bases remained unmatched. The CDR3 loop reads CASSQAGSGGLTGELFF. CDR3 bases: TGCGCCAGCAGCCAAGCTGGAAGCGGGGGGCTGACCGGGGAGCTGTTTTTT.

The chain uses TRBV6-5 and TRBJ2-3; weak D call: TRBD1 (6 bases). Trimming cost V 8 bases and J 4 bases, with 16 bases left between them. From germline, CDR1 is MNHEY and CDR2 SVGAGI. The CDR3 spans 14 residues. CDR3 nucleotide sequence: TGTGCCAGCCGCCTAGGGGGTGAGTCAGATACGCAGTATTTT. Translation: CASRLGGESDTQYF.

The genes are TRBV4-1 and TRBJ2-3; 9 bases align to TRBD2. The CDR3 contains 17 residues. Per germline, CDR1 MGHRA and CDR2 YSYEKL. Unmatched junction bases numbered 9, after V lost 1 base and J lost 4 bases. Here the CDR3 DNA reads TGCGCCAGCAGCCAAGGCCCTCCAGCGGGGGGTGCAGATACGCAGTATTTT. This codes for CASSQGPPAGGADTQYF.

The chain links TRBV5-4 to TRBJ2-5; D remains unclear. The CDR3 is made up of 12 amino acids. V was shortened by 0 bases and J by 4 bases, with 4 bases between the two germline ends. CDR1 is SGHNT, CDR2 YYREEE, per germline (reference sequence). The CDR3 DNA reads TGTGCCAGCAGCTTGGGGCCAGAGACCCAGTACTTC. Translating gives CASSLGPETQYF.

This rearrangement joins TRBV2 to TRBJ1-3; D is uncertain. Germline CDR1 and CDR2: SNHLY and FYNNEI. The CDR3 has 14 residues. The V end was cut by 8 bases, the J end by 0 bases, with 11 bases between. CDR3: CASRLSRSGNTIYF. The DNA of the CDR3 is TGTGCCAGCCGATTGAGTCGCTCTGGAAACACCATATATTTT. Together with reference TRBV2 and TRBJ1-3, the CDR3 gives the full variable domain: EPEVTQTPSHQVTQMGQEVILRCVPISNHLYFYWYRQILGQKVEFLVSFYNNEISEKSEIFDDQFSVERPDGSNFTLKIRSTKLEDSAMYFCASRLSRSGNTIYFGEGSWLTVV.

The genes are TRBV5-1 and TRBJ1-2, with a tentative D call TRBD1 (6 bases). This CDR3 region has 15 residues. Per germline, CDR1 SGHRS and CDR2 YFSETQ. V lost 1 base, J lost 8 bases, and 18 bases lay in between. The CDR3 loop reads CASSLPQAGAQGYTF. DNA for the CDR3: TGCGCCAGCAGCTTGCCTCAAGCAGGGGCTCAGGGCTACACCTTC.

This clone was counted a few times. This chain joins TRBV11-2 and TRBJ1-2; D gene unclear. Germline CDR1 is SGHAT and CDR2 is FQNNGV. The CDR3 contains 13 residues. The ends were cut back, 5 bases at V and 4 bases at J, with 11 bases in the middle. Written as DNA, the CDR3 is TGTGCCAGCAGCCAACCGGAGTCCTATGGCTACACCTTC. This encodes CASSQPESYGYTF.

The chain joins TRBV5-4 to TRBJ1-6; TRBD1 agrees at 7 bases. This CDR3 spans 15 amino acids. Germline V gives CDR1 SGHNT, CDR2 YYREEE (reference sequence). Unmatched junction bases numbered 7, after V lost 1 base and J lost 9 bases. The CDR3 protein is CASSLKGAGGSPLHF. The CDR3 DNA reads TGTGCCAGCAGCTTGAAGGGGGCAGGGGGTTCACCCCTCCACTTT.

Only a few counts were recorded for this clone. This rearrangement joins TRBV11-3 to TRBJ2-5; D may be TRBD1 (7 bases). Germline assignment: CDR1 SGHNT and CDR2 YENEEA. V was trimmed by 6 bases and J by 5 bases, leaving 16 bases between them. This CDR3 contains 14 residues. CDR3 loop: CASSKGGRGETQYF. The CDR3 bases are TGTGCCAGCAGTAAAGGGGGCCGGGGGGAGACCCAGTACTTC.

The rearrangement joins TRBV9 to TRBJ2-5, with D perhaps TRBD2 (5 bases). CDR3 length: 15 amino acids. Trimming took 0 bases from V and 4 from J, leaving 13 bases between them. CDR1 and CDR2 from the germline V gene are SGDLS and YYNGEE. CDR3 bases: TGTGCCAGCAGCGTAGGGGCTAGCTGGGGAGAGACCCAGTACTTC. This sequence encodes CASSVGASWGETQYF.

This rearrangement joins TRBV5-4 to TRBJ2-2; 8 bases line up with TRBD2. V gave up 3 bases and J gave up 6 bases; unmatched junction bases: 1. The CDR3 loop spans 13 amino acids. The germline gives CDR1 SGHNT, CDR2 YYREEE (reference sequence). CDR3 nucleotide sequence: TGTGCCAGCAGCTGGCGGGGGGCCGGGGAGCTGTTTTTT. Protein product: CASSWRGAGELFF.

This clone was detected a few times. The V and J genes are TRBV5-1 and TRBJ1-4; D perhaps matches TRBD1 (6 bases). The CDR3 sequence is 14 residues long. V lost 7 bases, J lost 8 bases, and 18 bases lay in between. Looked up from germline, CDR1 is SGHRS and CDR2 is YFSETQ. The CDR3 bases are TGCGCCAGCTCATATACAGGGTGGAACGAAAAACTGTTTTTT. Residues: CASSYTGWNEKLFF.

This sequence joins TRBV7-2 and TRBJ2-2, with D tentatively TRBD1 (5 bases). V lost 5 bases and J lost 2, with 9 bases in between. The CDR3 runs to 14 residues. CDR1 SGHTA and CDR2 FQGNSA come from the germline V gene. The CDR3 DNA follows: TGTGCCAGCAGCGCAACAGGCAACACCGGGGAGCTGTTTTTT. Translating gives CASSATGNTGELFF.

Comment on this clone: Other DNA sequences within the sample encode an identical CDR3. The chain couples TRBV7-2 to TRBJ2-7, with 7 bases that match TRBD1. This CDR3 has 14 residues. Germline values: CDR1 SGHTA, CDR2 FQGNSA. Trimming at V came to 5 bases and at J to 2 bases, leaving 6 bases not matched to a gene. CDR3 bases: TGTGCCAGCAGCCCGCCAGGGGGAACCTACGAGCAGTACTTC. Its translation is CASSPPGGTYEQYF. Filled out from reference TRBV7-2 and TRBJ2-7, the complete variable domain reads GAGVSQSPSNKVTEKGKDVELRCDPISGHTALYWYRQSLGQGLEFLIYFQGNSAPDKSGLPSDRFSAERTGGSVSTLTIQRTQQEDSAVYLCASSPPGGTYEQYFGPGTRLTVT.

The chain employs TRBV4-3 and TRBJ2-4; 13 bases map to TRBD2. Germline loops: CDR1 LGHNA, CDR2 YSLEER. J was trimmed by 0 bases and V by 5 bases; bases with no gene match: 7. The CDR3 loop spans 18 amino acids. CDR3 residues: CASSSGLAGVLAKNIQYF. In nucleotides, the CDR3 is TGCGCCAGCAGCTCCGGACTAGCGGGGGTTTTAGCCAAAAACATTCAGTACTTC.

The J gene is TRBJ1-6, the V gene TRBV7-2; D unclear. V was cut by 6 bases and J by 8 bases, with 14 bases left in between. Germline V gene data show CDR1 as SGHTA and CDR2 as FQGNSA. The CDR3 is 14 residues long. As DNA, the CDR3 is TGTGCCAGCAGATGGGGAGGCCTCTATTCACCCCTCCACTTT. This translates into CASRWGGLYSPLHF.

The chain uses TRBV12-3 or TRBV12-4 and TRBJ2-1; tentatively, D is TRBD1 (6 bases). Deletions cut 6 bases from V and 8 bases from J, with 14 bases between. This CDR3 region has 13 residues. The CDR3 bases are TGTGCCAGCAGCCACAGGGACGGAGATGAGCAGTTCTTC. Its protein is CASSHRDGDEQFF.

The chain recombines TRBV7-2 with TRBJ2-3, with 10 bases identical to TRBD2. J lost 2 bases, V lost 2 bases, and 4 bases had no gene match. In germline, CDR1 is SGHTA, CDR2 FQGNSA. The CDR3 runs 16 residues. The CDR3 loop is CASSLLAGEITDTQYF. CDR3 nucleotide sequence: TGTGCCAGCAGCTTACTAGCGGGGGAGATCACAGATACGCAGTATTTT.

This chain links TRBV7-9 with TRBJ1-3; 9 bases line up with TRBD1. This CDR3 is built from 13 residues. V was pared by 8 bases and J by 6 bases, with 5 bases of the junction left unmatched. Germline-derived CDR1 and CDR2 are SEHNR and FQNEAQ (reference sequence). CDR3 coding DNA: TGTGCCAGCTCCGGGACAGGGACAAACACCATATATTTT. Protein sequence: CASSGTGTNTIYF.

This clone was counted a few times. The J gene is TRBJ1-2, the V gene TRBV7-9; possible D gene TRBD1, 6 bases. This CDR3 contains 13 residues. Germline V CDR1 and CDR2: SEHNR, FQNEAQ (reference sequence). Trimming stripped 5 bases from V and 10 bases from J, with 17 bases between. The CDR3 loop is CASSPDPGHPYTF. CDR3 sequence (DNA): TGTGCCAGCAGCCCTGACCCGGGACACCCCTACACCTTC.

V is TRBV12-3 or TRBV12-4 and J is TRBJ1-3; D gene unclear. CDR3 length equals 12 residues. With 8 bases removed from V and 1 base from J, the gap between germline ends came to 6 bases. This CDR3 is CASVKSGNTIYF. The CDR3 nucleotides read TGTGCCAGCGTCAAATCTGGAAACACCATATATTTT.

V gene TRBV5-1 combines with J gene TRBJ2-7; tentative D call: TRBD2 (6 bases). Between the trimmed V and J ends, which lost 7 bases and 3 bases, there was a span of 23 bases. The CDR3 totals 16 residues. Per germline, CDR1 SGHRS and CDR2 YFSETQ. Here the CDR3 DNA reads TGCGCCAGCGCCCCCCCTTATGGGGACTCGGGCTACGAGCAGTACTTC. As protein: CASAPPYGDSGYEQYF.

The chain recombines TRBV7-9 with TRBJ1-2; 9 bases agree with TRBD1. Trimming at V came to 5 bases and at J to 2 bases, leaving 3 bases not matched to a gene. This CDR3 has 14 amino acids. Germline CDR1 is SEHNR and CDR2 is FQNEAQ (reference sequence). CDR3 in amino acids: CASSEGTGNYGYTF. CDR3 DNA sequence: TGTGCCAGCAGCGAAGGGACAGGGAACTATGGCTACACCTTC.

The chain joins TRBV11-2 to TRBJ2-1, with 8 bases that match TRBD2. CDR3 length equals 15 residues. V lost 0 bases to trimming and J lost 6 bases; unmatched junction nucleotides: 4. Germline CDR1 reads SGHAT; CDR2 reads FQNNGV. The CDR3 nucleotides read TGTGCCAGCAGCTTAGATGAAGCGGGGGCCAATGAGCAGTTCTTC. Translation: CASSLDEAGANEQFF.

This chain joins TRBV7-9 and TRBJ1-1; possibly TRBD1 for D (5 bases). Germline V gene data show CDR1 as SEHNR and CDR2 as FQNEAQ (reference sequence). CDR3 length: 15 residues. Trimming removed 2 bases at V and 1 base at J, with 11 bases between. The CDR3 DNA follows: TGTGCCAGCAGCTTAAGCGGGGGTGGGAACACTGAAGCTTTCTTT. It yields the protein CASSLSGGGNTEAFF.